This TCR beta chain emerged from a study of shared clonotypes between healthy human individuals. Study-wide points: Despite large depth, sorted-subset datasets appeared incompletely sequenced.

The CDR3 length is 15 residues. The study ran the assay at deep level. Splitting of each subset's genomic DNA was done evenly across several immunoSEQ plates. Assay used: immunoSEQ multiplex PCR; TCRdb lists only in-frame clones, some missing. The sample has more than 2,000,000 clones; around nine tenths are singletons. Nashville, Tennessee was home to all donors, who were Caucasian adults. With respect to this clone: As yet, its antigen is unknown.

The sample consisted of naive CD4+ T cells sorted from blood. Subset given: CD45RA+ positively selected. V and J are TRBV21-1 and TRBJ1-2. TRBV21-1 is a pseudogene segment. This receptor was identified in a man between 18 and 29 years old in good health. CDR3 protein: CASSKIAGGRKGYTF. For the CDR3, the DNA is TGTGCCAGCAGCAAAATAGCCGGGGGAAGGAAGGGCTACACCTTC.